The 10 T cell receptor beta chains given below trace back to one sample, sequenced in a study of identical twins. TCRdb called the 5' RACE reads again in MiXCR, with one record for every CDR3 protein. The top ten hold roughly 0.5% of the sample, which has about 530,000 distinct CDR3 sequences, about a fifth seen once. These data were likewise used in another study, on yellow fever vaccine responses in identical twins.

Specimen: CD4+ T cells sorted from blood. All receptors come from a woman aged 18-29 years in good health.

This clonotype has a handful of counts. This chain uses TRBV7-2 with TRBJ2-1, with 12 bases lining up with TRBD2. The V gene end was trimmed by 5 bases and the J gene end by 8 bases; junction bases not matched to a gene: 4. The CDR3 is 14 amino acids. Per the germline V gene, CDR1 is SGHTA and CDR2 is FQGNSA. CDR3 sequence: CASSTGLAGHEQFF. CDR3 nucleotides: TGTGCCAGCAGCACTGGACTAGCGGGACATGAGCAGTTCTTC.

V usage is TRBV3-1 and J usage is TRBJ2-7; 8 bases are a match to TRBD1. CDR1 LGHDT and CDR2 YNNKEL come from the germline V gene (reference sequence). The CDR3 is 13 residues long. Germline trimming cut 3 bases from V and 7 bases from J; bases unmatched to any gene: 5. The CDR3 loop reads CASSHQGAREQYF. The CDR3, as DNA: TGTGCCAGCAGCCATCAGGGGGCGCGGGAGCAGTACTTC.

This clonotype turned up a few times. The chain recombines TRBV12-3 or TRBV12-4 with TRBJ2-5, with D maybe TRBD2 (5 bases). The CDR3 totals 14 residues. Trimming took 5 bases from V and 3 from J, leaving 13 bases between them. For the CDR3, the DNA is TGTGCCAGCAGTCCCATAACTAGTGAAGAGACCCAGTACTTC. Translating gives CASSPITSEETQYF.

This clonotype has a single count. Here the CDR3 reads CSVAGTGSYNEQFF. DNA of the CDR3: TGCAGCGTCGCCGGGACAGGGTCCTACAATGAGCAGTTCTTC. This chain links TRBV29-1 with TRBJ2-1, with 9 positions matching TRBD1. Germline V gives CDR1 SQVTM, CDR2 ANQGSEA. J gave up 1 base and V 6 bases, and 4 bases lay outside the gene matches. CDR3 size: 14 residues.

This clonotype has only a few counts. This chain joins TRBV19 and TRBJ2-3; D possibly corresponds to TRBD2 (5 bases). Germline CDR1 and CDR2: LNHDA and SQIVND (reference sequence). The CDR3 sequence is 13 residues long. Trimming stripped 3 bases from V and 5 bases from J, with 9 bases between. The DNA for the CDR3 is TGTGCCAGTAGTATCGACCGGGGAGATACGCAGTATTTT. The encoded protein is CASSIDRGDTQYF.

The chain carries TRBV28 and TRBJ2-3, with a possible D match to TRBD1 (7 bases). The germline V and J ends were trimmed by 6 bases and 5 bases, with 21 bases remaining between them. Germline V gene data show CDR1 as MDHEN and CDR2 as SYDVKM. The CDR3 loop spans 16 amino acids. The CDR3 DNA sequence: TGTGCCAGCAGCCCATCCGGGAGAGGGGGCGTAGATACGCAGTATTTT. The encoded protein is CASSPSGRGGVDTQYF.

This chain links TRBV5-1 with TRBJ2-2, with a weak D call TRBD2 (6 bases). Trimming removed 0 bases at V and 5 bases at J, with 14 bases between. From germline, CDR1 is SGHRS and CDR2 YFSETQ. The CDR3 sequence is 16 residues long. The chain's CDR3 is CASSLGQLAGTGELFF. CDR3 nucleotides: TGCGCCAGCAGCTTGGGTCAACTAGCCGGGACCGGGGAGCTGTTTTTT.

V usage is TRBV10-3 and J usage is TRBJ2-3, with TRBD1 identical over 7 bases. V dropped 5 bases and J dropped 4; count of bases not matched to a gene: 9. The CDR3 length is 15 residues. Germline V gene lookup returns CDR1 ENHRY and CDR2 SYGVKD. The CDR3 DNA follows: TGTGCCATCAGTCGGGACCTACAGGGGCCAGATACGCAGTATTTT. Amino acid sequence: CAISRDLQGPDTQYF.

The chain links TRBV18 to TRBJ2-7; D is undetermined. The V end lost 4 bases, the J end lost 2 bases, and 9 bases lay between the germline ends. From germline, CDR1 is KGHSH and CDR2 LQKENI. The CDR3 length is 13 residues. The CDR3 loop is CASSLPSTYEQYF. In nucleotides, the CDR3 is TGTGCCAGCTCACTGCCCAGCACCTACGAGCAGTACTTC.

This clonotype turned up a few times. V is TRBV14 and J is TRBJ2-5, with D unresolved. CDR1 SGHDN and CDR2 FVKESK come from the germline V gene. Trimming cost V 2 bases and J 5 bases, with 3 bases left between them. The CDR3 extends over 11 amino acids. In nucleotides, the CDR3 is TGTGCCAGCAGCCAATTTGAGACCCAGTACTTC. Translating gives CASSQFETQYF.